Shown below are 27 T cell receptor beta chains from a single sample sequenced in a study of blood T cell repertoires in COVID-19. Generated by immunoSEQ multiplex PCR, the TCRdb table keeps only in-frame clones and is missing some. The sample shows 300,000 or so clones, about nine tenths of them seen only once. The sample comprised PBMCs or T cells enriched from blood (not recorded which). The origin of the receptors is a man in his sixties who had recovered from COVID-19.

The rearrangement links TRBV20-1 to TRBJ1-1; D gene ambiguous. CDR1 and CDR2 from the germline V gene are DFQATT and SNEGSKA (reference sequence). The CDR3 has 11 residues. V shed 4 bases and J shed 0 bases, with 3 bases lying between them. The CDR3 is CSATMNTEAFF. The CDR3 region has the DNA TGCAGTGCTACCATGAACACTGAAGCTTTCTTT.

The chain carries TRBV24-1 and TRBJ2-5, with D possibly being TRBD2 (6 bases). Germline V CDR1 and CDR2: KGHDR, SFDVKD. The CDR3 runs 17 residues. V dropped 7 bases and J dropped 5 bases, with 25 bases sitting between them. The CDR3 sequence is CATSSTPGWDSGETQYF. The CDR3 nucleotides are TGTGCCACCAGCAGCACCCCGGGCTGGGACTCCGGGGAGACCCAGTACTTC.

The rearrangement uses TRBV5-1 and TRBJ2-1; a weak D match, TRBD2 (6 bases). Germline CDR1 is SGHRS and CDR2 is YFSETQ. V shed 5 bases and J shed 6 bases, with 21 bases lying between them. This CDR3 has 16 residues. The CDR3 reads CASSWDSPYLSNEQFF. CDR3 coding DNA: TGCGCCAGCAGTTGGGACTCACCCTACCTTTCCAATGAGCAGTTCTTC. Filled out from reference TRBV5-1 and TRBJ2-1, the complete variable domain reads KAGVTQTPRYLIKTRGQQVTLSCSPISGHRSVSWYQQTPGQGLQFLFEYFSETQRNKGNFPGRFSGRQFSNSRSEMNVSTLELGDSALYLCASSWDSPYLSNEQFFGPGTRLTVL.

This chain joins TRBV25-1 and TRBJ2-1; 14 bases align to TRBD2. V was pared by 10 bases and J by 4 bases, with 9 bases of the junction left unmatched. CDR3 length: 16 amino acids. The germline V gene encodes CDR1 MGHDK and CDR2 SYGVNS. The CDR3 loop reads CATGLAGGQRYNEQFF. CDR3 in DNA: TGTGCCACCGGACTAGCGGGGGGCCAGCGATACAATGAGCAGTTCTTC.

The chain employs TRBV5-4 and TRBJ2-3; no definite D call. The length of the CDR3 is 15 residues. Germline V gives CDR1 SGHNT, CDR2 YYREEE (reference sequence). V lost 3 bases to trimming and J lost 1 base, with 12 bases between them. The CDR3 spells CASSSLGGRTDTQYF. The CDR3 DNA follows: TGTGCCAGCAGCTCTTTGGGTGGGCGCACAGATACGCAGTATTTT.

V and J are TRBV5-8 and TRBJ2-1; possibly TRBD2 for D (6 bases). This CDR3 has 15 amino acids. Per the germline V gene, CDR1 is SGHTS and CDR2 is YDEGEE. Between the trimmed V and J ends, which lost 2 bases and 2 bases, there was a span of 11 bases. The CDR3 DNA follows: TGTGCCAGCAGCTTTTGGGCGGGACCCTACAATGAGCAGTTCTTC. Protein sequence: CASSFWAGPYNEQFF.

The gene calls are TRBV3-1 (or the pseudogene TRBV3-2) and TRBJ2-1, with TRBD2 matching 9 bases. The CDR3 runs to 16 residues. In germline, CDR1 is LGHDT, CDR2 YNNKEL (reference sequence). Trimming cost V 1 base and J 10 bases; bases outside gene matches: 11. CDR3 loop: CASSQVRREGRGEQFF. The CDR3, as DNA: TGTGCCAGCAGCCAAGTGAGGCGGGAGGGCCGGGGAGAGCAGTTCTTC.

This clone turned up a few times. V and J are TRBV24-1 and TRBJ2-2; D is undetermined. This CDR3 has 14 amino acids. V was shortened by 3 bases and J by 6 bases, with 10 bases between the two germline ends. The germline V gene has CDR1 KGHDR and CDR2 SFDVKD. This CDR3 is CATSDNTMAGELFF. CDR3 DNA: TGTGCCACCAGTGATAACACCATGGCCGGGGAGCTGTTTTTT.

The CDR3 DNA reads as TGCGCCAGCAGCCAAGAAGACAGTTTACGCCGGATGGCTTTCTTT. It specifies CASSQEDSLRRMAFF. V is TRBV4-1 and J is TRBJ1-1; D may be TRBD1 (5 bases). V was trimmed by 0 bases and J by 11 bases, leaving 19 bases between them. The CDR3 spans 15 residues. In germline, CDR1 is MGHRA, CDR2 YSYEKL.

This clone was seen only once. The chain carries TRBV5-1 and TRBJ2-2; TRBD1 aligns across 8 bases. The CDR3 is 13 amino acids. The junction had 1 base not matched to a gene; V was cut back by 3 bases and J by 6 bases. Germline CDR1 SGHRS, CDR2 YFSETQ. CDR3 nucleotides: TGCGCCAGCAGCTACAGGGGGGCCGGGGAGCTGTTTTTT. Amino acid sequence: CASSYRGAGELFF.

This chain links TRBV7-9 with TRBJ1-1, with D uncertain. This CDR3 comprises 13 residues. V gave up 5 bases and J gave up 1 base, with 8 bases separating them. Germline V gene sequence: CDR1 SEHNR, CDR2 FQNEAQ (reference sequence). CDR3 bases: TGTGCCAGCAGCCACCCGGGGAACACTGAAGCTTTCTTT. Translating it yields CASSHPGNTEAFF.

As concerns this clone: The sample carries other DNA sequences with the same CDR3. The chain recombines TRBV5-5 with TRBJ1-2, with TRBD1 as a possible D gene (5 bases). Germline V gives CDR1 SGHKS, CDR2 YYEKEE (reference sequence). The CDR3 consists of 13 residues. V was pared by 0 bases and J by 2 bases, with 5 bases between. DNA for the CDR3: TGTGCCAGCAGCTTGGCAGGGAACTATGGCTACACCTTC. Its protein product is CASSLAGNYGYTF.

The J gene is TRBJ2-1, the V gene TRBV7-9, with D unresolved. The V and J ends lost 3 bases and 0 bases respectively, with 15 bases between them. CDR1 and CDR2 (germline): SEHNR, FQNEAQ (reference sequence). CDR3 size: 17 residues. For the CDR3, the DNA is TGTGCCAGCAGCTTGTGGGCCACCCCGAGCTCCTACAATGAGCAGTTCTTC. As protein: CASSLWATPSSYNEQFF.

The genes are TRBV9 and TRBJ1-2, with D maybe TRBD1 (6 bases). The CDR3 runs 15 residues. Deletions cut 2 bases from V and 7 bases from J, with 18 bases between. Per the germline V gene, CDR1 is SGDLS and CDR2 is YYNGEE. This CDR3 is CASSVRTDDQGGYTF. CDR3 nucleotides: TGTGCCAGCAGCGTTAGGACAGACGACCAAGGTGGCTACACCTTC.

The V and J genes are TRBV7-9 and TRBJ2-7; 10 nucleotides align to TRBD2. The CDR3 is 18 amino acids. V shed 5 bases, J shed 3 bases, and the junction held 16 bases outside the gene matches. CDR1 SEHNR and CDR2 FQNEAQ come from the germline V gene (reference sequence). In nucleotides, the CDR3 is TGTGCCAGCAGCACCTGGGGCAGGACTAGCGGAAATCTCTACGAGCAGTACTTC. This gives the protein CASSTWGRTSGNLYEQYF.

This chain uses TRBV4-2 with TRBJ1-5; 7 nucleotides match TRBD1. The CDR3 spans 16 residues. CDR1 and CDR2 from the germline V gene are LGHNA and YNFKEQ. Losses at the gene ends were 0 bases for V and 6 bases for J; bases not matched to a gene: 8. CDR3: CASSQDLGQPGQPQHF. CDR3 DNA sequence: TGTGCCAGCAGCCAAGATTTGGGACAGCCTGGTCAGCCCCAGCATTTT.

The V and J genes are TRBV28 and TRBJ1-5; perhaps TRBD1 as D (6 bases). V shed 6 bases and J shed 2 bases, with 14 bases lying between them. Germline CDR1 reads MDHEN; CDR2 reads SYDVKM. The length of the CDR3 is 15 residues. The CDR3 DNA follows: TGTGCCAGCAGCCGCCGCGGGGGCGGCAATCAGCCCCAGCATTTT. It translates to CASSRRGGGNQPQHF.

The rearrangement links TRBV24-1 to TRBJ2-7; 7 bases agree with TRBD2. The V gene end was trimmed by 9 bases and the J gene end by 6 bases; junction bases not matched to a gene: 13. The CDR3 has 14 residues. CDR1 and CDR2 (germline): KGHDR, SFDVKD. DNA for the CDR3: TGTGCCACCTCCCCCGGCGGGAGTGTCGCCGAGCAGTACTTC. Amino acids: CATSPGGSVAEQYF.

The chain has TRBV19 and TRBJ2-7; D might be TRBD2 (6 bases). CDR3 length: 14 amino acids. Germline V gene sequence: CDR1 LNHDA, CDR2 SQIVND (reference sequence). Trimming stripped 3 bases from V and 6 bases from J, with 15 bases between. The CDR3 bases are TGTGCCAGTAGTATTAGGGACTCCGCCATCGAGCAGTACTTC. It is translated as CASSIRDSAIEQYF.

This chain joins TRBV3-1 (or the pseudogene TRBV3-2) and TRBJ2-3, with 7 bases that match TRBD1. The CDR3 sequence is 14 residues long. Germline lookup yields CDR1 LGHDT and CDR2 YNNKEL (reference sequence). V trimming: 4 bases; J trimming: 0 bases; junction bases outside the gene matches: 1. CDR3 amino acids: CASSRQGSTDTQYF. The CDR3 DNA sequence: TGTGCCAGCAGCCGACAGGGAAGCACAGATACGCAGTATTTT.

The CDR3 region is CASSTSGHYSGYTF. The CDR3 DNA is TGTGCCAGTAGTACCTCGGGACATTATTCCGGCTACACCTTC. The J gene is TRBJ1-2, the V gene TRBV19; D possibly corresponds to TRBD1 (6 bases). V lost 4 bases and J 8 bases, leaving 17 bases between the germline ends. The CDR3 is made up of 14 amino acids. Germline V CDR1 and CDR2: LNHDA, SQIVND (reference sequence).

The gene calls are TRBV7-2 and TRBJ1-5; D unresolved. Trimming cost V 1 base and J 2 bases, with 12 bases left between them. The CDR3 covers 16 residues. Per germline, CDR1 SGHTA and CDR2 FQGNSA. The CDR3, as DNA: TGTGCCAGCAGCTTAGGTTTCTTACTAGGCAATCAGCCCCAGCATTTT. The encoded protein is CASSLGFLLGNQPQHF.

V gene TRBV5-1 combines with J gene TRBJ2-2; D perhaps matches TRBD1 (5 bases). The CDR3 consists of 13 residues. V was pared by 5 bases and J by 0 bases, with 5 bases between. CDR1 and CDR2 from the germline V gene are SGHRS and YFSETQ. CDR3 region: CASRTANTGELFF. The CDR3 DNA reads TGCGCCAGCAGGACAGCGAACACCGGGGAGCTGTTTTTT.

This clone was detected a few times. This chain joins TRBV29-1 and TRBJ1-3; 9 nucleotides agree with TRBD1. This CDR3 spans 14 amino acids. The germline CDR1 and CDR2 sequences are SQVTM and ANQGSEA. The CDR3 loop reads CRDRDRDSGNTIYF. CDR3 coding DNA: TGCAGGGACCGGGACAGGGACTCTGGAAACACCATATATTTT.

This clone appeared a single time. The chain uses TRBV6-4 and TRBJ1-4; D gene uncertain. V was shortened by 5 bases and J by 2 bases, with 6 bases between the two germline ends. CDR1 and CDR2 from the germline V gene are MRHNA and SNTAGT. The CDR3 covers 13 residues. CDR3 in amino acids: CASSRGTNEKLFF. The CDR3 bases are TGTGCCAGCAGTCGGGGTACTAATGAAAAACTGTTTTTT.

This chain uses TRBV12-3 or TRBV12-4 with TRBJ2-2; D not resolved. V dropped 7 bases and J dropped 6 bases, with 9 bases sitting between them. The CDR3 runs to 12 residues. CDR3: CASTGAPGELFF. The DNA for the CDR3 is TGTGCCAGCACCGGAGCGCCCGGGGAGCTGTTTTTT.

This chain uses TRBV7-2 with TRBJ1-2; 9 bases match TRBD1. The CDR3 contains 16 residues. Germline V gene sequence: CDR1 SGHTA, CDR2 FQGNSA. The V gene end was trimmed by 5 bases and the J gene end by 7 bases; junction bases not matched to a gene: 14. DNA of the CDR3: TGTGCCAGCAGCCGGGGAACAGGGGGCGCATCTATTGGCTACACCTTC. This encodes CASSRGTGGASIGYTF.